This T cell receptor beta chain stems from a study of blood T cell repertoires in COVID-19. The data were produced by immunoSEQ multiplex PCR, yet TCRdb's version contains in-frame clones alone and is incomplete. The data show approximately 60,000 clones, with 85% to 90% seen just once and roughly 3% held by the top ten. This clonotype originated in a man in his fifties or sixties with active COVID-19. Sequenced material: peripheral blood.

CDR3 region: CASSQGSRSYEQYF. DNA for the CDR3: TGCGCCAGCAGCCAAGGTTCCCGGTCCTACGAGCAGTACTTC. The chain combines TRBV4-1 with TRBJ2-7; D not certain. V lost 1 base to trimming and J lost 1 base, with 8 bases between them. The CDR3 consists of 14 residues. In germline, CDR1 is MGHRA, CDR2 YSYEKL.